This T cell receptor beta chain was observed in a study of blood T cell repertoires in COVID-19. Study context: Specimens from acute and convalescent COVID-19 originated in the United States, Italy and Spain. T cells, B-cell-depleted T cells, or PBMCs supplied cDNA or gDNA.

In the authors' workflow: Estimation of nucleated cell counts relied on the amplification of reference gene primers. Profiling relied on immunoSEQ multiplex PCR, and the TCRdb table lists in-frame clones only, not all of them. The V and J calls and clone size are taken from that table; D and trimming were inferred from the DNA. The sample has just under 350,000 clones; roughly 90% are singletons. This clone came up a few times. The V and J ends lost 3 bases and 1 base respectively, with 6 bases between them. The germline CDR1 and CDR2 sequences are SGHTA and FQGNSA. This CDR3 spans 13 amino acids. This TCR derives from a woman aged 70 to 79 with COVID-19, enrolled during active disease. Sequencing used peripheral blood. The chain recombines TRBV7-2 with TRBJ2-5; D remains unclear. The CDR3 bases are TGTGCCAGCAGCTTTTACAGCCAAGAGACCCAGTACTTC. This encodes CASSFYSQETQYF.